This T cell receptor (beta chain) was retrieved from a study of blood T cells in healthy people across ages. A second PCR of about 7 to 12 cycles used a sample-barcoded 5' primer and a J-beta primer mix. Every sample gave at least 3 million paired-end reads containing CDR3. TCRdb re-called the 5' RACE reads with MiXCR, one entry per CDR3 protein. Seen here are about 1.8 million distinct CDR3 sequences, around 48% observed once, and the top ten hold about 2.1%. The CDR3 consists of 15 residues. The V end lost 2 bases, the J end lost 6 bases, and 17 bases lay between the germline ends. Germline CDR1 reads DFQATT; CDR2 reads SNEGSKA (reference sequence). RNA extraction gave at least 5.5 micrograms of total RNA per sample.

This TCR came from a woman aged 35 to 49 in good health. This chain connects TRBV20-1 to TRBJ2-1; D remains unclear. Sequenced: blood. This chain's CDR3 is CSARPLVSPINEQFF. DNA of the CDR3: TGCAGTGCTAGACCCCTAGTATCACCAATCAATGAGCAGTTCTTC.